The clone carrying this T cell receptor beta chain was seen only a few times. Its cognate antigen is unknown. This sample was included in a study of response to subunit inactivated influenza vaccine. Study-level results: It was the authors' suggestion that each seasonal influenza vaccination recruits few new T cells.

TCRdb fed the RT-PCR reads into MiXCR, producing one record per CDR3 protein. The sample shows roughly 650,000 distinct CDR3 sequences, 12% to 15% of them seen only once. The source is a man between 50 and 59 years old who received an inactivated influenza vaccine. Specimen: PBMCs from blood, collected about 14 days before vaccination.

CDR3 DNA: TGTGCCAGCAGCGGGCAGGGGACCTGGGAGACCCAGTACTTC. Translating it yields CASSGQGTWETQYF. The chain recombines TRBV7-9 with TRBJ2-5, with D perhaps TRBD1 (6 bases). There are 14 residues in the CDR3. In germline, CDR1 is SEHNR, CDR2 FQNEAQ (reference sequence). V gave up 5 bases and J gave up 5 bases, with 15 bases separating them.